The T cell receptor (beta chain) described here comes from a study of early T cells in non-severe SARS-CoV-2 infection. Background on the study: It was bulk RNA from unsorted whole blood that was sequenced, and the chains were unpaired. Study results and limitations: VDJdb-based annotation leaned toward anti-spike CD8 responses and missed private and CD4 specificities.

This clonotype was recorded at least ten times. Its antigen is still unknown. Germline lookup yields CDR1 MNHEY and CDR2 SVGEGT. V gave up 5 bases and J gave up 2 bases, with 7 bases separating them. The CDR3 sequence is 12 residues long. The protocol attached unique molecular identifiers to individual cDNA molecules. TCRdb called the 5' RACE reads again in MiXCR, with one record for every CDR3 protein. Here the sample spans tens of thousands of distinct CDR3 sequences, roughly 10% being singletons. The sequence was collected from an adult who was a healthcare worker with PCR-confirmed SARS-CoV-2 infection or an uninfected control (not recorded which). This sequence joins TRBV6-2 or TRBV6-3 and TRBJ2-7; no firm D call. Sequenced input: whole blood. CDR3 coding DNA: TGTGCCAGCAGTCAGACTCCCTACGAGCAGTACTTC. Encoded protein: CASSQTPYEQYF.